A single TCR beta chain is shown here with its context. Its specificity is not known. Sequencing used immunoSEQ multiplex PCR; TCRdb keeps in-frame clones, though not all of them. The table records roughly 27,000 clones, 65% to 75% of them present only once. Trimming took 6 bases from V and 0 from J, leaving 18 bases between them. The CDR3 consists of 16 residues. Germline V CDR1 and CDR2: LGHNA, YSLEER. The data were obtained in a study of vaccination effects on CD4 cells after COVID-19. Study results and limitations: Predominantly, the post-vaccine spike-reactive clones of convalescents comprised new vaccine-induced clones.

Viral peptide pool expansion of antigen-specific CD4+ T cells preceded sequencing in the ViraFEST assay. Investigators separated out CD4+ T cells once 10 days of culture had passed. PCR confirmed that the person was infected with SARS-CoV-2 between March and December 2020. Wells each received 2.2 million or so PBMC, cultured with approximately 9.1 IU/ml IL-2 and 10 ug/ml peptides. The receptor's source is a human donor who had a prior SARS-CoV-2 infection. The chain couples TRBV4-3 to TRBJ2-7; D is uncertain. The material sequenced was CD4+ T cells from PBMCs cultured with SARS-CoV-2 spike peptides, taken before COVID-19 vaccination. CDR3 nucleotide sequence: TGCGCCAGCAGTAACTTACGTGGATCCAGCTCCTACGAGCAGTACTTC. Translation: CASSNLRGSSSYEQYF.